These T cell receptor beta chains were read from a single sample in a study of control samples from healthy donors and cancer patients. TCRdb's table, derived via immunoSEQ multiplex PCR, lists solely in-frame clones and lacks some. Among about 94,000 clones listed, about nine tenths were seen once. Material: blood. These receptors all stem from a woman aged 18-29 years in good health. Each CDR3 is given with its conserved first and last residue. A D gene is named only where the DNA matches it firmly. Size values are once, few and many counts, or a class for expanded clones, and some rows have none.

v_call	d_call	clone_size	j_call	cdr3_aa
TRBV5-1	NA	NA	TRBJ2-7	CASSEWGSYEQYF
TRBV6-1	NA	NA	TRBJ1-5	CASSDDLPQHF
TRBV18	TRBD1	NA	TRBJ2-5	CASSPQGTEETQYF
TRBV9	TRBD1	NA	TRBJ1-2	CASSALDREDYGYTF
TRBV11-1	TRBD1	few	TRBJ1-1	CASSRGQGISEAFF
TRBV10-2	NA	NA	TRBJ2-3	CASTKGGPDTQYF
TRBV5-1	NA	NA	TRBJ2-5	CASSLEGGKETQYF
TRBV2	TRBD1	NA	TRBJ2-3	CASSVDRATDTQYF
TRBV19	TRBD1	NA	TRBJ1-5	CASSLRQGQPQHF
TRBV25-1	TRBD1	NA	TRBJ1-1	CASIPGTGTEAFF
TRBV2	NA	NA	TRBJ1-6	CASRRQPNSPLHF
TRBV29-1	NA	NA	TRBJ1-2	CSVEESRGYGYTF
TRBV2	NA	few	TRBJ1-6	CASVTVSNSPLHF
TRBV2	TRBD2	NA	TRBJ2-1	CASSVGGGVHNEQFF
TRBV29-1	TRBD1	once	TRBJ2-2	CSVVGQGNTGELFF
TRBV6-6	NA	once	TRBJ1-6	CASSYIGGSYNSPLHF
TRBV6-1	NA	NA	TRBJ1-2	CASSEQRTEVYTF
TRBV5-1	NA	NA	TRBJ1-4	CASSRAIEAQKLFF
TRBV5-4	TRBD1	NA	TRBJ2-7	CASSDRDRGRGDEQYF
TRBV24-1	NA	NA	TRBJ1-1	CATSDQTREAFF
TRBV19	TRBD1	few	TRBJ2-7	CASSSPAGTAYEQYF
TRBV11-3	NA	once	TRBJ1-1	CASAKSMNTEAFF
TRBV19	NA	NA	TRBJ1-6	CASSSTGNSPLHF
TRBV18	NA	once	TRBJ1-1	CASSPGQNTEAFF
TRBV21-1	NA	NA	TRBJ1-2	CASSKAEGQGRTIYGYTF
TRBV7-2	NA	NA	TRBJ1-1	CASSLLGLGNTEAFF
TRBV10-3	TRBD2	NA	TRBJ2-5	CAAAGGGGGARETQYF
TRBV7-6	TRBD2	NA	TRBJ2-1	CASSLRTSGGAREQFF
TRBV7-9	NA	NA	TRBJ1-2	CASSLDSNYGYTF
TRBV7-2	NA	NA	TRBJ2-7	CASSLDGGTYEQYF
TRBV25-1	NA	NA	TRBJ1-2	CASSSDSNYGYTF
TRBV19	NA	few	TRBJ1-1	CASKVRGLGFRTEAFF
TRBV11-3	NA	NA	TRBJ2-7	CASSLGVTVRDEQYF
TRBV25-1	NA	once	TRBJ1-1	CASSEQGTTEAFF
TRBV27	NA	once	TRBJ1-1	CASSPSSSSEAFF
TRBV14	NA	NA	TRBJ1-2	CASSQDVGYGYTF
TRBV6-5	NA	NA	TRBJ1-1	CASSYTPMGTEAFF
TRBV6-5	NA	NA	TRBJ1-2	CASYKGGKIGYTF
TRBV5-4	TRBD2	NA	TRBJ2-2	CASSEPGLLRGELFF
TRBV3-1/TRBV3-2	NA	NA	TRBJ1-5	CASSQEQGNQPQHF
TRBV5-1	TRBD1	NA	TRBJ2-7	CASSMDRGYEQYF
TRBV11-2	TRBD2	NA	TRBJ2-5	CASSLLAGVQETQYF
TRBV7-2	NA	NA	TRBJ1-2	CASSLGGAGAPRGYTF
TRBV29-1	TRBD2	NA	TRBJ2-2	CSFIPAGGPSIPGELFF
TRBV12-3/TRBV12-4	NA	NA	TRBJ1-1	CASTERGLAKAFF
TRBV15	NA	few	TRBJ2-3	CATSRDKGGDTQYF
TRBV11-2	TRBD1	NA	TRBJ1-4	CASSYRAGTATNEKLFF
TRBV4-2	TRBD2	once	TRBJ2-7	CASSQDTGGSGLTGYF